Each of the 14 T cell receptor beta chains below was sequenced from the same sample in a study of T-cell memory formation after mild COVID-19. MiXCR, applied by TCRdb to the 5' RACE reads, yields one record per CDR3 protein. The sample carries almost 350,000 distinct CDR3 sequences, around a fifth recorded once. What was sequenced was PBMCs or a T cell subset sorted from them (not recorded which). The receptors derive from a young man who had mild COVID-19 (a few samples of this study predate the infection). Cell type and time point are not known.

This clonotype occurred many times. The V and J genes are TRBV5-1 and TRBJ2-4; 8 positions agree with TRBD1. Germline-derived CDR1 and CDR2 are SGHRS and YFSETQ. The trim removed 2 bases at V and 6 bases at J, leaving 4 bases unmatched. This CDR3 is 14 amino acids long. For the CDR3, the DNA is TGCGCCAGCAGCTTACAGGGGGGAGGAAACATTCAGTACTTC. As protein: CASSLQGGGNIQYF.

The CDR3 DNA reads TGTGCCAGCAGCGTAGATCCAGGGAACTATGGCTACACCTTC. Translation: CASSVDPGNYGYTF. The V gene is TRBV9, the J gene TRBJ1-2, with a possible D match to TRBD1 (5 bases). CDR1 SGDLS and CDR2 YYNGEE come from the germline V gene. The CDR3 is made up of 14 amino acids. With 0 bases removed from V and 2 bases from J, the gap between germline ends came to 8 bases.

This chain joins TRBV5-5 and TRBJ2-7; a weak D match, TRBD1 (5 bases). From germline, CDR1 is SGHKS and CDR2 YYEKEE (reference sequence). The CDR3 contains 14 residues. The germline V and J ends were trimmed by 4 bases and 0 bases, with 11 bases remaining between them. CDR3 DNA sequence: TGTGCCAGCAGCCAGGAAGGGGCCTCCTACGAGCAGTACTTC. This gives the protein CASSQEGASYEQYF.

This rearrangement joins TRBV12-2 to TRBJ2-7. TRBV12-2 corresponds to a pseudogene. The CDR3 covers 11 residues. CDR3 sequence reads: CAWGPPPEQYF. DNA of the CDR3: TGTGCGTGGGGACCCCCTCCGGAGCAGTACTTC.

This clonotype was seen more than once but under ten times. The V gene is TRBV7-7, the J gene TRBJ2-1; D possibly uses TRBD1 or TRBD2 (6 bases each). Germline CDR1 SSHAT, CDR2 FNYEAQ (reference sequence). The V and J ends lost 5 bases and 2 bases respectively, with 10 bases between them. The CDR3 sequence is 14 residues long. Here the CDR3 DNA reads TGTGCCAGCAGCCCGGGGGCTCCCTACAATGAGCAGTTCTTC. Translating gives CASSPGAPYNEQFF.

The sample holds a few counts of this clonotype. This chain connects TRBV4-1 to TRBJ2-7; TRBD1 matches 8 bases. The CDR3 spans 16 residues. The germline V gene encodes CDR1 MGHRA and CDR2 YSYEKL. V dropped 1 base and J dropped 2; count of bases not matched to a gene: 7. CDR3 DNA sequence: TGCGCCAGCAGCCAAGCCGCACCGGGACAGGCCTACGAGCAGTACTTC. Protein product: CASSQAAPGQAYEQYF.

This clonotype was picked up a small number of times. The chain uses TRBV4-3 and TRBJ2-7; D unclear. Trimming pared 4 bases from V and 6 bases from J, leaving 13 bases between. Germline lookup yields CDR1 LGHNA and CDR2 YSLEER. CDR3 size: 13 residues. CDR3 sequence reads: CASSLRVGSEQYV. The CDR3 DNA sequence: TGCGCCAGCAGCCTAAGAGTGGGGTCCGAGCAGTACGTC.

The chain recombines TRBV7-2 with TRBJ2-3; 8 bases are a match to TRBD2. The CDR3 runs 14 residues. The trim removed 5 bases at V and 3 bases at J, leaving 4 bases unmatched. The germline V gene has CDR1 SGHTA and CDR2 FQGNSA. The CDR3 DNA is TGTGCCAGCAGCCCCGGGAGGGTAACAGATACGCAGTATTTT. Translation gives CASSPGRVTDTQYF.

This clonotype showed up just a few times. The rearrangement joins TRBV6-2 or TRBV6-3 to TRBJ1-1, with a tentative D call TRBD1 (5 bases). The CDR3 totals 12 residues. Germline CDR1 MNHEY, CDR2 SVGEGT. The ends were cut back, 6 bases at V and 4 bases at J, with 9 bases in the middle. The CDR3 sequence is CASRPGTTEAFF. DNA for the CDR3: TGTGCCAGCAGACCAGGGACCACTGAAGCTTTCTTT.

The chain links TRBV25-1 to TRBJ2-7; no reliable D call. V lost 4 bases, J lost 6 bases, and 28 bases lay in between. In germline, CDR1 is MGHDK, CDR2 SYGVNS. The CDR3 loop spans 18 amino acids. This CDR3 is CASSACIEGAVDVVEQYV. DNA of the CDR3: TGTGCCAGCAGTGCCTGCATTGAAGGAGCCGTTGATGTCGTCGAGCAGTACGTC.

The chain employs TRBV7-8 and TRBJ2-7; D gene uncertain. Looked up from germline, CDR1 is SGHVS and CDR2 is FQNEAQ. Trimming took 10 bases from V and 7 from J, leaving 14 bases between them. CDR3 length: 11 residues. The CDR3 sequence is CATATWREQYF. DNA of the CDR3: TGTGCCACCGCTACTTGGCGGGAGCAGTACTTC.

The gene calls are TRBV6-2 or TRBV6-3 and TRBJ2-7; D is ambiguous. Trimming cost V 0 bases and J 4 bases, with 16 bases left between them. From germline, CDR1 is MNHEY and CDR2 SVGEGT. The CDR3 runs 16 residues. The chain's CDR3 is CASSYSSRRISYEQYV. The CDR3 DNA reads TGTGCCAGCAGTTACTCGAGTAGGCGCATATCTTACGAGCAGTACGTC.

The chain uses TRBV12-3 or TRBV12-4 and TRBJ2-5, with 7 positions matching TRBD1. The CDR3 is 14 amino acids. The V gene end was trimmed by 4 bases and the J gene end by 2 bases; junction bases not matched to a gene: 4. CDR3: CASSSGQDQETQYF. CDR3 nucleotide sequence: TGTGCCAGCAGTTCAGGACAGGATCAAGAGACCCAGTACTTC.

This sequence joins TRBV7-2 and TRBJ1-2, with D perhaps TRBD1 (5 bases). V was trimmed by 4 bases and J by 4 bases, leaving 13 bases between them. The CDR3 is 14 amino acids. Germline assignment: CDR1 SGHTA and CDR2 FQGNSA. CDR3: CASSWGLQIYGYTF. The CDR3 DNA follows: TGTGCCAGCAGCTGGGGCCTCCAGATCTATGGCTACACCTTC.